This TCR beta chain was found in a study of naive and memory T cell subsets. The CDR3 runs to 15 residues. Germline V gene sequence: CDR1 SGHAT, CDR2 FQDESV (reference sequence). The ends lost 6 bases at V and 3 bases at J; junction bases unmatched: 8. The beta constant-region primer was an equimolar mix of two oligonucleotides covering TRBC1 and TRBC2. In TCRdb, the UMI-ligation and nested PCR reads were re-called with MiXCR into one record per CDR3 protein. The sample lists roughly 91,000 distinct CDR3 sequences, around 13% occurring once. Cells stained for CD3, CD4, CD8, CD45RA, CD27 and viability were sorted into four CD45RA/CD27 subsets. This clonotype showed up many times.

The source of this sequence is a human donor in good health. The V gene is TRBV11-1, the J gene TRBJ2-1; 7 positions match TRBD2. Sequencing was done on a sample of central memory CD4+ T cells from blood. The CDR3 DNA reads TGTGCCAGCAGGACCGGGGGAGGGGTCTACAATGAGCAGTTCTTC. Encoded protein: CASRTGGGVYNEQFF.